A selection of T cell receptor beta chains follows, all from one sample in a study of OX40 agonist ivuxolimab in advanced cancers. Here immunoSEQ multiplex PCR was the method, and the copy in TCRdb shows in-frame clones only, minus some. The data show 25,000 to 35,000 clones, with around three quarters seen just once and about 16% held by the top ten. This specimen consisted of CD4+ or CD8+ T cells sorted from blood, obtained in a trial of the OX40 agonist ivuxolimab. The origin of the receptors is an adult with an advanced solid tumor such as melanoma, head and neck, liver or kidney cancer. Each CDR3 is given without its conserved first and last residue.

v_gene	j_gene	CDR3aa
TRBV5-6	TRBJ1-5	ASSNRGGSNQPQH
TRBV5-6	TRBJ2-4	ANSPGQASQY
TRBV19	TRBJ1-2	ASSITSRGPYGYT
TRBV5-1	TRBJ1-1	ASSLEQGRTEAF
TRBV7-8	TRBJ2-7	ASSLRGGTGNLYEQY
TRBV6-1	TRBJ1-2	ASSGTRQGHYGYT
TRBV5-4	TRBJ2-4	ASSSPAAKNIQY
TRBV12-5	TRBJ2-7	ASGLDSGEQY
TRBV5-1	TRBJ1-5	ASSLEQGTQPQH
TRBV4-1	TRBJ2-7	ASSQDQRLYEQY
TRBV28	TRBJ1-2	ASSLNLLTGTDPANYSYT
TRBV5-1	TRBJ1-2	ASSHGRLVTDNYGYT
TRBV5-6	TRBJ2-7	ASSSFTGTGSPSYEQY
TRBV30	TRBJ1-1	AWSVQPGTEAF
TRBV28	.	ASSPPQVNRAYEQY
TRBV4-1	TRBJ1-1	ASSHTGQTEAF
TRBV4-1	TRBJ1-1	ASSQDDREGTEAF
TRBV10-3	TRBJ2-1	AISEEGFYNEQF
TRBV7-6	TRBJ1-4	ASSRTGDNEKLF
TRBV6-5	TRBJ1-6	ASSYVGEGNSPRH
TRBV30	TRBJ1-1	AWSLRRDTEAF
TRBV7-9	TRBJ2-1	ASSYEASGGDEQF
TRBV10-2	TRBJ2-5	ASSRDRQETQY
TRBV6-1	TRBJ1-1	ASTSTGGVTEAF
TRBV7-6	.	ASSQERGSSYEQY
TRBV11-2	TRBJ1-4	ASSLGDRDYEKLF
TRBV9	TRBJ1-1	ASSAAGRTEAF
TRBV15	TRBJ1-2	ATSSHPVGADYGYT
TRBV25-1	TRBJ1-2	ASRTTGVDGYT